There are a few counts of the clone carrying this TCR beta chain. One entry per CDR3 protein results from TCRdb running MiXCR on the RT-PCR reads. The table lists about 960,000 distinct CDR3 sequences, about a sixth of them singletons. The data belong to a study of patients and donors after allogeneic stem cell transplantation. The germline V gene encodes CDR1 SQVTM and CDR2 ANQGSEA. Trimming took 5 bases from V and 0 from J; bases not matched to a gene: 8. The CDR3 covers 15 residues. The chain recombines TRBV29-1 with TRBJ1-1, with 8 positions matching TRBD1. The sequence came from a human donor who was either an allogeneic HSCT recipient or a stem cell or donor lymphocyte infusion donor (not recorded which). It is not recorded whose cells these are; they may come from a transplant donor. The sequenced material came from blood, either unsorted or a sorted T cell fraction (not recorded which). CDR3 in amino acids: CSVHPRDRMNTEAFF. For the CDR3, the DNA is TGCAGCGTTCATCCTCGGGACAGGATGAACACTGAAGCTTTCTTT.